This is a list of T cell receptor beta chains from one sample in a study of T-cell memory formation after mild COVID-19. TCRdb re-called the 5' RACE reads with MiXCR, one entry per CDR3 protein. The table has some 320,000 distinct CDR3 sequences, 15% seen once; the top ten hold more than 20%. Sequencing was carried out using PBMCs or a T cell subset sorted from them (not recorded which). These receptors all come from a man aged 18 to 30 who had mild COVID-19 (a few samples of this study predate the infection). Cell type and time point are not known. The CDR3 runs from the conserved cysteine through the conserved F or W. The D gene is left open where the match is weak. The size field is filled for only some rows; it gives once, few, many or a size class.

J gene	V gene	D gene	clone size	CDR3 DNA	CDR3 protein
TRBJ2-7	TRBV7-9	-	many	TGTGCCAGCAGCTTTGGCGGTCCGGCTCGGAACGAGCAGTACTTC	CASSFGGPARNEQYF
TRBJ2-1	TRBV27	-	few	TGTGCCAGCAGTTTATCGGGGGTAGGCGGGTTTTTCAATGAGCAGTTCTTC	CASSLSGVGGFFNEQFF
TRBJ1-5	TRBV19	-	-	TGTGCCACCACAGGGTTGGGCAATCAGCCCCAGCATTTT	CATTGLGNQPQHF
TRBJ2-1	TRBV7-3	-	-	TGTGCCAGCAGCGCCCAGCGGTACAATGAGCAGTTCTTC	CASSAQRYNEQFF
TRBJ1-1	TRBV5-1	-	-	TGCGCCAGCAGCCGGGCCCCCGAGGGTGAAGCTTTCTTT	CASSRAPEGEAFF
TRBJ2-5	TRBV11-2	-	few	TGTGCCAGCAGCGCGAGGGGAGAGACCCAGTACTTC	CASSARGETQYF
TRBJ2-5	TRBV4-2	TRBD2	few	TGTGCCAGCAGTCGACATTCTAGCGGGGGGGCTCAAGAGACCCAGTACTTC	CASSRHSSGGAQETQYF
TRBJ2-1	TRBV6-5	TRBD2	-	TGTGCCAGCAGTTATTCTAGCGGGGGATACAATGAGCAGTTCTTC	CASSYSSGGYNEQFF
TRBJ2-3	TRBV5-1	TRBD2	-	TGCGCCAGCAGCTTGGCGCCTAGCGGGGGGTCTGATACGCAGTATTTT	CASSLAPSGGSDTQYF
TRBJ2-6	TRBV29-1	-	-	TGCAGCGTTGGGGGGGAAGCTGGGGCCAACGTCCTGACTTTC	CSVGGEAGANVLTF
TRBJ2-7	TRBV29-1	-	-	TGCAGCGTGGGAGCACCGTACGAGCAGTACTTC	CSVGAPYEQYF
TRBJ1-1	TRBV7-9	-	-	TGTGCCAGCAGCTTAGGTTTCCGGGTAGGCGGGGAAGCTTTCTTT	CASSLGFRVGGEAFF
TRBJ2-2	TRBV5-1	-	few	TGCGCCAGCAGCTTCACAGGGCGGGACACCGGGGAGCTGTTTTTT	CASSFTGRDTGELFF
TRBJ2-2	TRBV20-1	TRBD2	few	TGCAGTGCTAGGCCAACTAGCGCGGTTAGAAACACCGGGGAGCTGTTTTTT	CSARPTSAVRNTGELFF
TRBJ2-1	TRBV7-9	TRBD2	few	TGTGCCAGCAGCTTTGGAGCGGGGGTCAATGAGCAGTTCTTC	CASSFGAGVNEQFF
TRBJ2-1	TRBV20-1	TRBD2	few	TGCAGTGCTATAACTAGCGGGGCCGCCAATGAGCAGTTCTTC	CSAITSGAANEQFF
TRBJ2-5	TRBV7-7	TRBD2	few	TGTGCCAGCAGCCCAAGACTAGCGGGGGCGCGCTTACAAGAGACCCAGTACTTC	CASSPRLAGARLQETQYF